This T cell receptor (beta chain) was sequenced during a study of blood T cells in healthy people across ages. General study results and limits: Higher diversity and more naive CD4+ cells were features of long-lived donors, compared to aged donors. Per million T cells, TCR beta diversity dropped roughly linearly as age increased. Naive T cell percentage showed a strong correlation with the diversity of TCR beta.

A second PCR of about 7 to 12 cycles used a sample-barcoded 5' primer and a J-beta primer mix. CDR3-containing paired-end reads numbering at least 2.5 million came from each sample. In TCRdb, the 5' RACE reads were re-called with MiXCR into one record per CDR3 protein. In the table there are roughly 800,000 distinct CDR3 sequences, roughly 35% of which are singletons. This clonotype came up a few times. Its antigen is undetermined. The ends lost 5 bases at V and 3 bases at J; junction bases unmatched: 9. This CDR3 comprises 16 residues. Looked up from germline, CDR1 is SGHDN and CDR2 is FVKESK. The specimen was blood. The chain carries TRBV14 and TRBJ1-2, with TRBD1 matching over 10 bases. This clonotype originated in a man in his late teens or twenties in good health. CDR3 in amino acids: CASSEKTGGDDYGYTF. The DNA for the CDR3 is TGTGCCAGCAGCGAAAAGACAGGGGGCGATGACTATGGCTACACCTTC.